Listed below are T cell receptor beta chains from one sample, sequenced in a study of CD8+CD57+ T cells in acquired aplastic anemia. TCRdb re-called the reads through MiXCR, storing one row per CDR3 protein. The repertoire holds about 210,000 distinct CDR3 sequences, with approximately 35% as singletons. Sequenced material: sorted CD4+, CD8+, or CD8+CD57+ T cells (not recorded which) from PBMCs. The receptor set was obtained from a human donor in good health, serving as a control. The CDR3 runs from the conserved cysteine through the conserved F or W. The D gene is left open where the match is weak. A clone size is listed for some rows: how often the clone was seen (once, few, many), or a class if it is expanded.

TRBJ2-3	.	TRBV10-3	.	CAISGGNTDTQYF	TGTGCCATCAGTGGGGGTAACACAGATACGCAGTATTTT
TRBJ2-2	.	TRBV11-2	.	CASSLGTRLTGELFF	TGTGCCAGCAGCTTAGGTACTAGATTGACGGGGGAGCTGTTTTTT
TRBJ1-2	.	TRBV2	.	CASSEVGGWYTF	TGTGCCAGCAGTGAGGTGGGGGGTTGGTACACCTTC
TRBJ1-2	TRBD1	TRBV10-3	.	CASSSGTGGVHGYTF	TGTGCCAGCAGTTCCGGGACAGGGGGCGTCCATGGCTACACCTTC
TRBJ1-6	TRBD1	TRBV5-1	.	CASSLTGGNSPLHF	TGCGCCAGCAGCTTGACAGGGGGTAATTCACCCCTCCACTTT
TRBJ2-5	.	TRBV15	.	CATSRQGVQSRETQYF	TGTGCCACCAGCAGGCAGGGTGTACAAAGTCGGGAGACCCAGTACTTC
TRBJ2-3	TRBD2	TRBV4-2	once	CASSRTSGGAVDTQYF	TGTGCCAGCAGCAGGACTAGCGGGGGGGCGGTAGATACGCAGTATTTT
TRBJ1-1	.	TRBV20-1	many	CSAHPKGPNTEAFF	TGCAGTGCCCACCCTAAGGGGCCCAACACTGAAGCTTTCTTT
TRBJ2-7	.	TRBV7-9	.	CASSPRRGSSYEQYF	TGTGCCAGCAGCCCCCGGCGGGGAAGCTCCTACGAGCAGTACTTC
TRBJ1-5	TRBD1	TRBV19	many	CASSIDGTGTNQPQHF	TGTGCCAGTAGTATAGACGGGACAGGGACAAATCAGCCCCAGCATTTT
TRBJ2-2	.	TRBV30	.	CAWRRLGGLAGELFF	TGTGCCTGGAGACGCTTAGGGGGGCTCGCCGGGGAGCTGTTTTTT
TRBJ1-1	.	TRBV29-1	.	CSFRQGRTEAFF	TGCAGTTTTCGGCAGGGGAGAACTGAAGCTTTCTTT
TRBJ1-6	TRBD1	TRBV6-1	many	CASSDTGTVYNSPLHF	TGTGCCAGCAGTGATACTGGGACAGTTTATAATTCACCCCTCCACTTT
TRBJ2-3	.	TRBV6-1	few	CASRKDRGTQYF	TGTGCCAGCAGGAAGGACCGGGGTACGCAGTATTTT
TRBJ2-3	TRBD2	TRBV20-1	many	CSAGGTRSTDTQYF	TGCAGTGCCGGGGGGACTCGAAGCACAGATACGCAGTATTTT
TRBJ2-5	.	TRBV15	.	CVTSRVISQETQYF	TGTGTCACCAGCAGAGTAATCTCCCAAGAGACCCAGTACTTC
TRBJ2-5	.	TRBV4-1	many	CASSQEIRSRETQYF	TGCGCCAGCAGCCAAGAGATACGTTCACGGGAGACCCAGTACTTC
TRBJ2-5	.	TRBV29-1	many	CSVDHGVRGETQYF	TGCAGCGTTGATCACGGGGTACGCGGAGAGACCCAGTACTTC
TRBJ1-1	.	TRBV5-1	many	CASSLRGEVNTEAFF	TGCGCCAGCAGCTTAAGAGGGGAAGTGAACACTGAAGCTTTCTTT
TRBJ2-1	TRBD2	TRBV20-1	.	CSGTSGTYNEQFF	TGCAGTGGAACTAGCGGGACTTACAATGAGCAGTTCTTC
TRBJ2-7	.	TRBV5-4	.	CASSLGVEGAHYEQYF	TGTGCCAGCAGCTTGGGTGTCGAGGGAGCCCACTACGAGCAGTACTTC
TRBJ1-1	TRBD1	TRBV6-1	few	CASSTMTGGDTEAFF	TGTGCCAGCAGTACGATGACAGGGGGCGACACTGAAGCTTTCTTT
TRBJ2-5	.	TRBV10-2	.	CASSRRVETQYF	TGCGCCAGCAGTCGTAGGGTTGAGACCCAGTACTTC
TRBJ2-3	.	TRBV5-1	.	CASSSQGIDTQYF	TGCGCCAGCAGCTCGCAGGGGATAGATACGCAGTATTTT
TRBJ2-1	.	TRBV5-1	few	CASSLVGTTYNEQFF	TGCGCCAGCAGCTTGGTGGGGACGACTTACAATGAGCAGTTCTTC
TRBJ2-3	TRBD2	TRBV7-9	many	CASSLGTSGDTQYF	TGTGCCAGCAGCTTAGGGACTAGCGGAGATACGCAGTATTTT
TRBJ2-7	TRBD2	TRBV5-1	.	CASSLTLAGGGYGQYF	TGCGCCAGCAGCTTGACCCTGGCGGGAGGGGGTTACGGGCAGTACTTC
TRBJ1-4	TRBD1	TRBV15	many	CATSRVAGGGEKLFF	TGTGCCACCAGCAGAGTAGCAGGGGGGGGAGAAAAACTGTTTTTT
TRBJ1-2	TRBD1	TRBV7-2	.	CASSLGQGLGRTF	TGTGCCAGCAGCTTGGGACAGGGTTTGGGCCGCACCTTC
TRBJ2-5	.	TRBV5-4	.	CASNSGRGVQETQYF	TGTGCCAGCAACTCTGGTCGAGGGGTGCAAGAGACCCAGTACTTC
TRBJ2-1	TRBD2	TRBV5-1	few	CASSLEAGEVFF	TGCGCCAGCAGCTTGGAGGCGGGAGAGGTGTTCTTC
TRBJ1-2	.	TRBV10-2	many	CASRPREGYGYTF	TGCGCCAGCAGGCCCCGAGAGGGCTATGGCTACACCTTC
TRBJ2-7	.	TRBV20-1	.	CSARAQGGPSYGQYF	TGCAGTGCTAGAGCGCAGGGGGGACCTTCCTACGGGCAGTACTTC
TRBJ2-3	.	TRBV5-1	.	CASSLRNQRTDTQYF	TGCGCCAGCAGCTTGAGGAATCAGCGCACAGATACGCAGTATTTT
TRBJ1-1	TRBD1	TRBV13	many	CASSLGPGGEAFF	TGTGCCAGCAGCTTAGGGCCAGGGGGTGAAGCTTTCTTT
TRBJ2-7	TRBD1	TRBV7-2	.	CASSLVDRGDPTF	TGTGCCAGCAGCTTAGTCGACAGGGGGGACCCCACCTTC
TRBJ2-7	.	TRBV28	few	CPSRTMGSSYGQYF	TGTCCCAGCAGGACGATGGGGAGCTCCTACGGGCAGTACTTC
TRBJ1-2	.	TRBV14	.	CASSTKRDLYSHTF	TGTGCCAGCAGCACAAAAAGGGACCTCTATAGCCACACCTTC
TRBJ1-2	.	TRBV29-1	many	CSVLNPGGYTF	TGCAGCGTGCTGAACCCAGGCGGCTACACCTTC
TRBJ1-5	.	TRBV7-6	many	CASSSSEMQPQHF	TGTGCCAGCAGCTCGTCGGAGATGCAGCCCCAGCATTTT
TRBJ2-3	TRBD2	TRBV20-1	many	CSASGSGGPTDTQYF	TGCAGTGCTAGTGGTTCGGGGGGGCCAACAGATACGCAGTATTTT
TRBJ2-1	.	TRBV25-1	few	CASAPSYNEQFF	TGTGCCAGTGCCCCCTCCTACAATGAGCAGTTCTTC
TRBJ2-1	.	TRBV7-9	.	CASSLTDYNRQFF	TGTGCCAGCAGCTTAACCGACTACAATAGGCAGTTCTTC
TRBJ2-5	.	TRBV7-2	many	CASSLVAGLEETQYF	TGTGCCAGCAGCTTAGTTGCGGGATTGGAAGAGACCCAGTACTTC
TRBJ1-6	.	TRBV6-1	many	CASSDITAFNSPLHF	TGTGCCAGCAGCGACATAACAGCTTTTAATTCACCCCTCCACTTT
TRBJ2-3	.	TRBV2	.	CASSYRGTYTDTQYF	TGTGCCAGCAGCTACCGCGGGACCTACACAGATACGCAGTATTTT
TRBJ2-3	.	TRBV10-3	.	CAILVRGTDTQYF	TGTGCCATCTTAGTCAGGGGCACAGATACGCAGTATTTT
TRBJ1-4	.	TRBV6-5	.	CASSYSSTGEKLFF	TGTGCCAGCAGTTACTCGTCTACGGGTGAAAAACTGTTTTTT